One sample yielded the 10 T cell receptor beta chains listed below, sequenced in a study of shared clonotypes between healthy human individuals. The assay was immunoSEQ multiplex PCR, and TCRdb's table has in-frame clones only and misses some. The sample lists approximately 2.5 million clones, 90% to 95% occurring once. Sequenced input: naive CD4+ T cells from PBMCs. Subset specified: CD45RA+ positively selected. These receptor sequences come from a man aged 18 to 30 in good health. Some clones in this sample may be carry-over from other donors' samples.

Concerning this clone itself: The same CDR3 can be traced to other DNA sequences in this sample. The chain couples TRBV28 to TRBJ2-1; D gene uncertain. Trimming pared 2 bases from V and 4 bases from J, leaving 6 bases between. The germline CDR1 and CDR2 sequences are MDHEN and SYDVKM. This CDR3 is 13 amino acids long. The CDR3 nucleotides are TGTGCCAGCAGTTTAGACACTTACAATGAGCAGTTCTTC. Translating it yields CASSLDTYNEQFF. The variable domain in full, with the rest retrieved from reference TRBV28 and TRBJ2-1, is DVKVTQSSRYLVKRTGEKVFLECVQDMDHENMFWYRQDPGLGLRLIYFSYDVKMKEKGDIPEGYSVSREKKERFSLILESASTNQTSMYLCASSLDTYNEQFFGPGTRLTVL.

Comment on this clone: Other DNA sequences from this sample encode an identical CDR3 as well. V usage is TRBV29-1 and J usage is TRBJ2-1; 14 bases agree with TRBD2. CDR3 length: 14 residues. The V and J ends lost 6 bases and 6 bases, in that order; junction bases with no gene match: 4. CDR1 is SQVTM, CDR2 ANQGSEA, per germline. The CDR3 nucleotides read TGCAGCGTGCGACTAGCGGGAGGGATCAATGAGCAGTTCTTC. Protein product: CSVRLAGGINEQFF.

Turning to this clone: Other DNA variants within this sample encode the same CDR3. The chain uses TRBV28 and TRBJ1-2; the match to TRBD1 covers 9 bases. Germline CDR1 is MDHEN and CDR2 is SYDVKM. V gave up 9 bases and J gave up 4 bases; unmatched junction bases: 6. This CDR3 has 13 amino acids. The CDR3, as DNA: TGTGCCAGTTCGCCGGGACAGGGCTATGGCTACACCTTC. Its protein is CASSPGQGYGYTF.

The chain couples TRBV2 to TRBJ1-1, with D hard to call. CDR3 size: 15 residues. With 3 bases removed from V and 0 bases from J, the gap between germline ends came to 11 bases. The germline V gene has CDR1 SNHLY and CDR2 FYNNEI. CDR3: CASSDPVGMNTEAFF. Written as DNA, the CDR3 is TGTGCCAGCAGTGACCCTGTGGGTATGAACACTGAAGCTTTCTTT.

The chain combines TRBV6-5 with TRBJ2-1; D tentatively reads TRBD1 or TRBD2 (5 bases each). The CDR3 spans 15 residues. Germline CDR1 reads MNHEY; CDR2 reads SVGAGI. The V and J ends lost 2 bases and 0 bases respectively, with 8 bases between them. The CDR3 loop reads CASSYGGDSYNEQFF. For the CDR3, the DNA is TGTGCCAGCAGTTACGGGGGAGACTCCTACAATGAGCAGTTCTTC.

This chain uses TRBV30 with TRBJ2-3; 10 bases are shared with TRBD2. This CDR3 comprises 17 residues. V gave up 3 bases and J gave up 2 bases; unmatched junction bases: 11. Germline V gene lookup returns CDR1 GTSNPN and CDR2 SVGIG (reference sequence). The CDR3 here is CAWSPQTTSGYTDTQYF. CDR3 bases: TGTGCCTGGAGCCCCCAGACGACTAGCGGGTACACAGATACGCAGTATTTT.

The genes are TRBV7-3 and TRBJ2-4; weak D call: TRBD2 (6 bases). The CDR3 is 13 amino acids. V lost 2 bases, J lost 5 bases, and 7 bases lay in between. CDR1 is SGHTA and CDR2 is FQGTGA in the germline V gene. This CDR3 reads CASSLGGENIQYF. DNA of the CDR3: TGTGCCAGCAGCTTAGGCGGGGAAAACATTCAGTACTTC.

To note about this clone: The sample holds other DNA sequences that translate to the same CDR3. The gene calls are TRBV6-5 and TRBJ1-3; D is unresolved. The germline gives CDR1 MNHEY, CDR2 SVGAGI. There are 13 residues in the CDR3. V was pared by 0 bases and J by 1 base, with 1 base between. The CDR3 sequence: CASSYSSGNTIYF. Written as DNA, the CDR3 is TGTGCCAGCAGTTACTCGTCTGGAAACACCATATATTTT.

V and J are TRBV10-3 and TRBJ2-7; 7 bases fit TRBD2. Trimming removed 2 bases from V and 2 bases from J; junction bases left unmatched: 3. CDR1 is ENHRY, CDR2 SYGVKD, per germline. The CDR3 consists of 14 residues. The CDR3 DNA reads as TGTGCCATCAGTGAGGGGAGCGGGGCCTACGAGCAGTACTTC. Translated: CAISEGSGAYEQYF.

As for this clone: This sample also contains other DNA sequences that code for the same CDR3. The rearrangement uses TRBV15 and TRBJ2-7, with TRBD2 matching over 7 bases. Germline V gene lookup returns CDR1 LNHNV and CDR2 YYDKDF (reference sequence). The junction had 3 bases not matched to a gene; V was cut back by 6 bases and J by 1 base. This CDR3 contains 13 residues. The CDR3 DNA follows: TGTGCCACCAGTCGGGAGGTGTCCTACGAGCAGTACTTC. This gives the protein CATSREVSYEQYF.